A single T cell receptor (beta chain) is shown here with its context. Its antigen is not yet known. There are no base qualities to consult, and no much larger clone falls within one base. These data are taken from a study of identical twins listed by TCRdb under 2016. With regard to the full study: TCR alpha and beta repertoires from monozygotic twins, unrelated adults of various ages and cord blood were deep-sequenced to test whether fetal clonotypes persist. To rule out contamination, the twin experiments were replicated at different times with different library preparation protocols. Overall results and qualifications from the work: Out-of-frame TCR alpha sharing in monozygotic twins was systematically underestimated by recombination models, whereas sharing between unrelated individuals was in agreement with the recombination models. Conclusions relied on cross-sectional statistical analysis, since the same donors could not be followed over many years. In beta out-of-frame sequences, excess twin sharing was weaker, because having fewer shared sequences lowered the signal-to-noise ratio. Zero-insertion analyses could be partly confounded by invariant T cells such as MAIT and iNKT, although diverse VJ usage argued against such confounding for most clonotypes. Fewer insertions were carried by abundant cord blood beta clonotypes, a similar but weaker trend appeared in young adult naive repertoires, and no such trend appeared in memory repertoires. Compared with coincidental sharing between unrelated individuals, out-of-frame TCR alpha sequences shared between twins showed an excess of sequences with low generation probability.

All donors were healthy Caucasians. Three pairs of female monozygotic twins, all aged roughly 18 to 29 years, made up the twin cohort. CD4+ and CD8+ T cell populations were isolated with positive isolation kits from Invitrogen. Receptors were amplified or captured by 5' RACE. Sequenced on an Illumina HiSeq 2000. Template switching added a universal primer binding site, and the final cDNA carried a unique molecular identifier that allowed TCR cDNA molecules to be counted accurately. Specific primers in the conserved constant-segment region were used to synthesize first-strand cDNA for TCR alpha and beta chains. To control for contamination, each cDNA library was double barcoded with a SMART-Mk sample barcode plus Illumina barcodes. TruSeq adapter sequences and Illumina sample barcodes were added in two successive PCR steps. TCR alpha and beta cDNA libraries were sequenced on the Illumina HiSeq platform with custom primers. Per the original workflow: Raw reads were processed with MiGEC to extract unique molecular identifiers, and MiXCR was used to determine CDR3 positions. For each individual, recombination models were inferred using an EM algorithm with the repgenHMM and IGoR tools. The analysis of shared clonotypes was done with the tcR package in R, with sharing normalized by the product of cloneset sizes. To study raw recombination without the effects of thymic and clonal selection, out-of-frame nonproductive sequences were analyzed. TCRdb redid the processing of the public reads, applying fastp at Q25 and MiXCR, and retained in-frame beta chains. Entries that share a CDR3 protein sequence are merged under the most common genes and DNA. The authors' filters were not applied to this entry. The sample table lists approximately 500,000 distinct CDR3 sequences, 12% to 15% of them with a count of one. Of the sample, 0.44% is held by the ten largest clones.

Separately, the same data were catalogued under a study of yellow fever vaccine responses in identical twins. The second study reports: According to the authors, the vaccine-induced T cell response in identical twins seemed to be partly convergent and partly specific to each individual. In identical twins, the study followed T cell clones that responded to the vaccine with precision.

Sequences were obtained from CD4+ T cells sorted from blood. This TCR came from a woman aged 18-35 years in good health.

The bases are TGTGCCAGCAGCGAAGGGACTAGCGGGAGGAGCTCCTACAATGAGCAGTTCTTC. It is translated as CASSEGTSGRSSYNEQFF. The chain is made from TRBV9 and TRBJ2-1, with 15 junctional bases fitting TRBD2. As encoded in the germline V gene, CDR1 is SGDLS while CDR2 is YYNGEE. The CDR3, cysteine through phenylalanine, is 18 amino acids long. The kept DNA is CDR3 alone, 54 bases in frame from the first base. V trim: 3 bases; J trim: 0 bases; unmatched bases: 4.